The rows below give T cell receptor beta chains drawn from one sample of a study of blood T cell repertoires in COVID-19. Assay used: immunoSEQ multiplex PCR; TCRdb lists only in-frame clones, some missing. This table has about 310,000 clones, about nine tenths appearing once. The sequencing sample was made of PBMCs or T cells enriched from blood (not recorded which). The receptor source for this set is a woman under 30 who had recovered from COVID-19. CDR3s include the opening cysteine and the closing phenylalanine or tryptophan. The order of the fields is clone size, D gene, J gene, V gene, CDR3 DNA, CDR3 protein. D genes are given only for firm matches. For some rows the clone size is stated as once, few or many, or as a class when expanded; others skip it.

size: .; D: .; J: TRBJ2-3; V: TRBV5-1; DNA: TGCGCCAGCAGCTTGTTCGCGAGTGCAGATACGCAGTATTTT; CDR3: CASSLFASADTQYF
size: once; D: .; J: TRBJ1-2; V: TRBV28; DNA: TGTGCCAGCAGTCTAACCGACAGCCTTGGCTACACCTTC; CDR3: CASSLTDSLGYTF
size: .; D: .; J: TRBJ1-2; V: TRBV27; DNA: TGTGCCAGCAGTTTCGCGGGGAGGGGCTACACCTTC; CDR3: CASSFAGRGYTF
size: .; D: TRBD1; J: TRBJ1-1; V: TRBV5-1; DNA: TGCGCCAGCAGCAGATGGGACAGGGCTACGGGCACTGAAGCTTTCTTT; CDR3: CASSRWDRATGTEAFF
size: .; D: TRBD1; J: TRBJ2-7; V: TRBV5-4; DNA: TGTGCCAGCAGCCAGGGACAGGGACATACCTACGAGCAGTACTTC; CDR3: CASSQGQGHTYEQYF
size: .; D: .; J: TRBJ1-2; V: TRBV25-1; DNA: TGTGCCAGCAGCCACCAGGGCCTCGTTAACTATGGCTACACCTTC; CDR3: CASSHQGLVNYGYTF
size: .; D: .; J: TRBJ1-3; V: TRBV5-1; DNA: TGCGCCAGCAGCTTGGACAGCTCTGGAAACACCATATATTTT; CDR3: CASSLDSSGNTIYF
size: .; D: .; J: TRBJ1-5; V: TRBV10-1; DNA: TGCGCCAGCAGTGGTGGAGGTTTTTTCGATAGCAATCAGCCCCAGCATTTT; CDR3: CASSGGGFFDSNQPQHF
size: .; D: TRBD2; J: TRBJ2-7; V: TRBV10-3; DNA: TGTGCCATCAGTGAGTACGGTAGCGGGCTTCGCGAGCAGTACTTC; CDR3: CAISEYGSGLREQYF
size: .; D: TRBD2; J: TRBJ2-3; V: TRBV7-2; DNA: TGTGCCAGCAGCCCGGACAGCGGGGGGGCCCTTAATACGCAGTATTTT; CDR3: CASSPDSGGALNTQYF
size: .; D: .; J: TRBJ2-6; V: TRBV18; DNA: TGTGCCAGCTCACAAAAACAGGGAGCTGGGGCCAACGTCCTGACTTTC; CDR3: CASSQKQGAGANVLTF
size: .; D: .; J: TRBJ2-2; V: TRBV9; DNA: TGTGCCAGCAGCCCCAATTTCGGCACCGGGGAGCTGTTTTTT; CDR3: CASSPNFGTGELFF
size: .; D: TRBD1; J: TRBJ1-6; V: TRBV4-1; DNA: TGCGCCAGCAGCCAAGAAATAACAGGGGGTCTCAATTCACCCCTCCACTTT; CDR3: CASSQEITGGLNSPLHF
size: .; D: .; J: TRBJ1-4; V: TRBV14; DNA: TGTGCCAGCAGCCAGCTCACAGGACCTGAAAAACTGTTTTTT; CDR3: CASSQLTGPEKLFF
size: .; D: TRBD1; J: TRBJ1-2; V: TRBV27; DNA: TGTGCCAGCAGTACAAACCGGGACAGGGTACTGGATGGCTACACCTTC; CDR3: CASSTNRDRVLDGYTF
size: few; D: .; J: TRBJ1-1; V: TRBV29-1; DNA: TGCAGCGTTGTCCATCCCGGGGTGGGCACTGAAGCTTTCTTT; CDR3: CSVVHPGVGTEAFF
size: .; D: .; J: TRBJ1-1; V: TRBV7-2; DNA: TGTGCCAGCAGCCCACGGGGGGGGGTCTCTGAAGCTTTCTTT; CDR3: CASSPRGGVSEAFF
size: once; D: .; J: TRBJ2-2; V: TRBV28; DNA: TGTGCCAGCAGGCCCCGAGAGGGAGCGAACACCGGGGAGCTGTTTTTT; CDR3: CASRPREGANTGELFF
size: .; D: .; J: TRBJ2-1; V: TRBV2; DNA: TGTGCCAGCAGTGAAGAGTTGAAGGCAGGTAGCTCCTACAATGAGCAGTTCTTC; CDR3: CASSEELKAGSSYNEQFF
size: .; D: .; J: TRBJ1-5; V: TRBV11-2; DNA: TGTGCCAGCAGCTCTGACAGCCATGGCAATCAGCCCCAGCATTTT; CDR3: CASSSDSHGNQPQHF
size: .; D: .; J: TRBJ1-1; V: TRBV19; DNA: TGTGCCAGTAGTATAGATCCGACAGGTATGAACACTGAAGCTTTCTTT; CDR3: CASSIDPTGMNTEAFF
size: .; D: .; J: TRBJ1-4; V: TRBV28; DNA: TGTGCCAGCAGGGTTGCGGGGGCTGTTGAAAAACTGTTTTTT; CDR3: CASRVAGAVEKLFF
size: .; D: .; J: TRBJ1-1; V: TRBV28; DNA: TGTGCCAGCAGTCCTCGGTTCGGGTCGGCCCACGCTGAAGCTTTCTTT; CDR3: CASSPRFGSAHAEAFF
size: .; D: .; J: TRBJ2-1; V: TRBV5-1; DNA: TGCGCCAGCAGCTTGGGGCCAGTGGGGACAAATGAGCAGTTCTTC; CDR3: CASSLGPVGTNEQFF
size: .; D: .; J: TRBJ2-7; V: TRBV2; DNA: TGTGCCAGCAGCCTTACCTACGAGCAGTACTTC; CDR3: CASSLTYEQYF
size: .; D: .; J: TRBJ1-6; V: TRBV7-6; DNA: TGTGCCAGCAGCTTAAGGGGCGGAAATTCACCCCTCCACTTT; CDR3: CASSLRGGNSPLHF
size: .; D: TRBD2; J: TRBJ2-2; V: TRBV7-9; DNA: TGTGCCAGCAGCTTAGTTCCAGCGGGAGATGTCGGGGAGCTGTTTTTT; CDR3: CASSLVPAGDVGELFF
size: .; D: TRBD1; J: TRBJ1-5; V: TRBV6-2/TRBV6-3; DNA: TGTGCCAGCAGTAGCCCGACAGGGGGCTACAATCAGCCCCAGCATTTT; CDR3: CASSSPTGGYNQPQHF
size: .; D: .; J: TRBJ1-1; V: TRBV19; DNA: TGTGCCAGTAGTATAGAAGTAACAGCCGAAGCTTTCTTT; CDR3: CASSIEVTAEAFF